Presented here are 17 T cell receptor beta chains from one specimen sequenced in a study of memory CD4+ T cells and cytomegalovirus serostatus. The sort gate was single viable CD3+CD4+CD8-CD45RO+ cells for memory CD4+ T cells. Assay used: immunoSEQ multiplex PCR; TCRdb lists only in-frame clones, some missing. The data hold 45,000 to 65,000 clones, with 75% to 85% observed a single time. Input material: memory CD4+ T cells from blood. The receptors come from an adult in good health and CMV-seronegative.

CDR3 in DNA: TGTGCCACCAGCATAGGGACAGTGGAAAAACTGTTTTTT. Encoded protein: CATSIGTVEKLFF. The V call is TRBV15, the J call TRBJ1-4; 7 bases are shared with TRBD1. Looked up from germline, CDR1 is LNHNV and CDR2 is YYDKDF (reference sequence). The CDR3 loop spans 13 amino acids. V shed 4 bases and J 8 bases; nucleotides not matched to a gene: 4.

The chain employs TRBV7-2 and TRBJ1-2; the match to TRBD1 covers 7 bases. Trimming took 1 base from V and 5 from J; bases not matched to a gene: 10. The V gene's germline CDR1 is SGHTA and CDR2 FQGNSA. The CDR3 sequence is 16 residues long. CDR3 in DNA: TGTGCCAGCAGCTTAGTTGGGGGGACAGTTACTTATGGCTACACCTTC. Amino acid sequence: CASSLVGGTVTYGYTF.

The chain combines TRBV6-5 with TRBJ1-1; D is possibly TRBD1 (6 bases). Germline V gene lookup returns CDR1 MNHEY and CDR2 SVGAGI. CDR3 length: 13 amino acids. V lost 8 bases and J 1 base, leaving 11 bases between the germline ends. The CDR3 loop reads CASGPGANTEAFF. In nucleotides, the CDR3 is TGTGCCAGCGGACCAGGGGCGAACACTGAAGCTTTCTTT.

The chain couples TRBV6-4 to TRBJ1-2; D gene ambiguous. The germline CDR1 and CDR2 sequences are MRHNA and SNTAGT. V lost 2 bases and J 4 bases, leaving 8 bases between the germline ends. The CDR3 runs to 13 residues. CDR3 region: CASSDGRRYGYTF. CDR3 nucleotides: TGTGCCAGCAGTGACGGTAGGCGCTATGGCTACACCTTC.

The rearrangement uses TRBV30 and TRBJ1-5, with D uncertain. Germline CDR1 and CDR2: GTSNPN and SVGIG (reference sequence). The CDR3 length is 13 residues. The V end was cut by 1 base, the J end by 4 bases, with 8 bases between. This chain's CDR3 is CAWSGRPNQPQHF. DNA for the CDR3: TGTGCCTGGAGTGGCAGGCCGAATCAGCCCCAGCATTTT. Based on the CDR3 plus reference TRBV30 and TRBJ1-5, the full variable domain is SQTIHQWPATLVQPVGSPLSLECTVEGTSNPNLYWYRQAAGRGLQLLFYSVGIGQISSEVPQNLSASRPQDRQFILSSKKLLLSDSGFYLCAWSGRPNQPQHFGDGTRLSIL.

This chain joins TRBV11-3 and TRBJ2-6; 7 positions agree with TRBD1. The junction had 7 bases not matched to a gene; V was cut back by 5 bases and J by 0 bases. The CDR3 has 17 amino acids. The germline V gene has CDR1 SGHNT and CDR2 YENEEA. CDR3 nucleotides: TGTGCCAGCAGCCCCGGACAGGACCTCTCTGGGGCCAACGTCCTGACTTTC. Protein: CASSPGQDLSGANVLTF.

The V call is TRBV21-1, the J call TRBJ2-7. TRBV21-1 is reported as a pseudogene. The CDR3 is made up of 15 amino acids. The CDR3 region has the DNA TGTGCCAGCAGCAAAGAGGGGGACTCATCCTACGAGCAGTACTTC. Translation gives CASSKEGDSSYEQYF.

This chain links TRBV19 with TRBJ2-1; D may be TRBD1 (7 bases). The V gene lost 4 bases and the J gene lost 8 bases, with 15 bases spanning the gap. Per germline, CDR1 LNHDA and CDR2 SQIVND (reference sequence). This CDR3 is built from 14 residues. CDR3 residues: CASSNRRGHDEQFF. The CDR3 DNA follows: TGTGCCAGTAGTAATAGGAGGGGGCACGATGAGCAGTTCTTC.

The chain couples TRBV7-2 to TRBJ2-5, with a tentative D call TRBD2 (6 bases). V was clipped by 2 bases and J by 3 bases, with 16 bases between them. From germline, CDR1 is SGHTA and CDR2 FQGNSA. The CDR3 has 16 residues. The CDR3 protein is CASSLTGPAGKETQYF. The CDR3 DNA follows: TGTGCCAGCAGCTTAACGGGGCCAGCGGGCAAAGAGACCCAGTACTTC.

The V call is TRBV5-6, the J call TRBJ2-5; 9 positions match TRBD1. The J call may be mistaken, given a closer DNA end match to TRBJ2-7. The CDR3 length is 12 residues. The V gene's germline CDR1 is SGHDT and CDR2 YYEEEE. CDR3 amino acids: CASSRTGDEQYF. The DNA for the CDR3 is TGTGCCAGCAGTCGGACAGGGGACGAGCAGTACTTC.

The rearrangement links TRBV5-5 to TRBJ2-7; 8 bases align to TRBD2. This CDR3 contains 13 residues. Losses at the gene ends were 1 base for V and 6 bases for J; bases not matched to a gene: 3. Germline lookup yields CDR1 SGHKS and CDR2 YYEKEE (reference sequence). CDR3 in amino acids: CASSLWLAGEQYF. In DNA, the CDR3 is TGTGCCAGCAGCTTGTGGCTAGCGGGCGAGCAGTACTTC.

The CDR3 here is CASRVLPAGELFF. Written as DNA, the CDR3 is TGTGCCAGCAGGGTCCTTCCGGCGGGGGAGCTGTTTTTT. The chain is built from TRBV2 and TRBJ2-2; no firm D call. With 6 bases removed from V and 8 bases from J, the gap between germline ends came to 13 bases. Germline CDR1 SNHLY, CDR2 FYNNEI. The CDR3 consists of 13 residues.

The CDR3 here is CASSKTGTQLINEKLFF. The CDR3 DNA reads TGTGCCAGCAGTAAGACAGGGACCCAACTCATTAATGAAAAACTGTTTTTT. The chain carries TRBV11-2 and TRBJ1-4; TRBD1 agrees at 7 bases. The junction had 14 bases not matched to a gene; V was cut back by 6 bases and J by 4 bases. The CDR3 extends over 17 amino acids. Germline CDR1 reads SGHAT; CDR2 reads FQNNGV.

This rearrangement joins TRBV28 to TRBJ1-2; D remains ambiguous. Looked up from germline, CDR1 is MDHEN and CDR2 is SYDVKM. Between the trimmed V and J ends, which lost 6 bases and 0 bases, there was a span of 14 bases. This CDR3 is built from 15 residues. The CDR3 DNA sequence: TGTGCCAGCAGAACTCAGGAAAGGGCTAACTATGGCTACACCTTC. It encodes CASRTQERANYGYTF.

The chain links TRBV7-3 to TRBJ2-1, with 11 bases matching TRBD1. Losses at the gene ends were 4 bases for V and 4 bases for J; bases not matched to a gene: 15. The CDR3 runs 19 residues. Germline assignment: CDR1 SGHTA and CDR2 FQGTGA. CDR3 sequence reads: CASSSTALAGTGGYNEQFF. CDR3 coding DNA: TGTGCCAGCAGCTCCACGGCCCTAGCCGGGACAGGGGGTTACAATGAGCAGTTCTTC.

V usage is TRBV5-6 and J usage is TRBJ2-5, with 10 bases aligning to TRBD2. The germline V gene encodes CDR1 SGHDT and CDR2 YYEEEE. V was pared by 4 bases and J by 5 bases, with 8 bases of the junction left unmatched. The CDR3 is 15 amino acids. The CDR3 bases are TGTGCCAGCAGCCATACTAGCGGGGATTGGGAGACCCAGTACTTC. Amino acids: CASSHTSGDWETQYF.

The chain couples TRBV10-3 to TRBJ1-1, with 8 bases fitting TRBD1. V shed 10 bases, J shed 1 base, and the junction held 11 bases outside the gene matches. The CDR3 loop spans 15 amino acids. Germline V CDR1 and CDR2: ENHRY, SYGVKD. The CDR3 sequence is CATQGAGQWNTEAFF. CDR3 DNA: TGTGCCACCCAGGGGGCAGGGCAATGGAACACTGAAGCTTTCTTT.